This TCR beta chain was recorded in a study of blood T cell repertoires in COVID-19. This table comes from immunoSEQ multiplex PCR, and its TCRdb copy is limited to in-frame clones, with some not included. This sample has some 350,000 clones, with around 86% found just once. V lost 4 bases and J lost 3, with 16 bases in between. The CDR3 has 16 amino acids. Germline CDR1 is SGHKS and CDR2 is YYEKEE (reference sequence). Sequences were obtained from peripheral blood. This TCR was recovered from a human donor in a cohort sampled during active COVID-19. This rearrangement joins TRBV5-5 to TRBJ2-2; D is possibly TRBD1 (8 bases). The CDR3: CASSPGGGGDTGELFF. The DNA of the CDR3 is TGTGCCAGCAGCCCAGGGGGCGGGGGCGACACCGGGGAGCTGTTTTTT.